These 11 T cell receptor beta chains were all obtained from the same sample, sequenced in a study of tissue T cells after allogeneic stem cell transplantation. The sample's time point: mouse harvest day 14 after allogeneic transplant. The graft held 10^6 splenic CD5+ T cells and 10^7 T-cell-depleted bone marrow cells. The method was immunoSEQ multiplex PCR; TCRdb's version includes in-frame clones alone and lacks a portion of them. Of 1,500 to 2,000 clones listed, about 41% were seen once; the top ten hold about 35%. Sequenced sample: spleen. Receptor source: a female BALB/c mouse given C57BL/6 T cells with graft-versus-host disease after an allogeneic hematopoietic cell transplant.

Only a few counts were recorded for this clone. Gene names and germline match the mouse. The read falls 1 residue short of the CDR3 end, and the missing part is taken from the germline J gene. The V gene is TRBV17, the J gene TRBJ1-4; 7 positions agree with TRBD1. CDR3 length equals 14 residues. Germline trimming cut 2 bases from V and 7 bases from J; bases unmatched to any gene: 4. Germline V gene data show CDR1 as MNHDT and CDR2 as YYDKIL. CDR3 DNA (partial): TGTGCTAGCAGTAGAAGGGCAGGGGGCGAAAGATTATTT. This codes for CASSRRAGGERLF. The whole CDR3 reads CASSRRAGGERLFF. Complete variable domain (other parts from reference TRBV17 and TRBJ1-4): DTTVKQNPRYKLARVGKPVNLICSQTMNHDTMYWYQKKPNQAPKLLLFYYDKILNREADTFEKFQSSRPNNSFCSLYIGSAGLEYSAMYLCASSRRAGGERLFFGHGTKLSVL.

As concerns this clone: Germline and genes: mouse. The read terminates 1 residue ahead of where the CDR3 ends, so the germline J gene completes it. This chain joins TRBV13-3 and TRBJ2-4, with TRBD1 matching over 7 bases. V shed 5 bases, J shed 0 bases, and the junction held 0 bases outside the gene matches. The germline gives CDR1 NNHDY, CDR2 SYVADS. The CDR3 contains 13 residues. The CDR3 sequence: CASRTGSQNTLYF. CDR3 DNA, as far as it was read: TGTGCCAGCAGGACAGGGAGTCAAAACACCTTGTAC.

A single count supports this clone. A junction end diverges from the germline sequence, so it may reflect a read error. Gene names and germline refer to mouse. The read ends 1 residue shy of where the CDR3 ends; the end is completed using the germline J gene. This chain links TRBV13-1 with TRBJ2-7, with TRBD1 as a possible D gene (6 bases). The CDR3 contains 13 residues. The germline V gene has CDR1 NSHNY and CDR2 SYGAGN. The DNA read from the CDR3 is TGTGCCAGCAGTCAGGGACAAGTATATGCACAGTAC. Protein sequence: CASSQGQVYAQY. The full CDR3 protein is CASSQGQVYAQYF.

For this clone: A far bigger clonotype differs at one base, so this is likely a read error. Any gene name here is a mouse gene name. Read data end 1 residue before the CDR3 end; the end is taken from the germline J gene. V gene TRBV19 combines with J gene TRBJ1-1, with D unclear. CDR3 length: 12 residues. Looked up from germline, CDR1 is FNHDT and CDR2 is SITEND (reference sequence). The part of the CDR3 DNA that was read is TGTGCCAGCAGACCAGTAAACACACAAGTCTTC. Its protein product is CASRPVNTQVF. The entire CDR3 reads CASRPVNTQVFF.

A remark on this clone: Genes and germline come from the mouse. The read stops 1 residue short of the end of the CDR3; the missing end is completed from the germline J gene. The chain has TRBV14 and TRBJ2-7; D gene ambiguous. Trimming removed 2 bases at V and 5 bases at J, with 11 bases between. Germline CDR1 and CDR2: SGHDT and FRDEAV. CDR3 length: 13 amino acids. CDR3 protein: CASSLSPGHEQYF. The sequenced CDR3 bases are TGTGCCAGCAGTTTATCCCCAGGCCATGAACAGTAC.

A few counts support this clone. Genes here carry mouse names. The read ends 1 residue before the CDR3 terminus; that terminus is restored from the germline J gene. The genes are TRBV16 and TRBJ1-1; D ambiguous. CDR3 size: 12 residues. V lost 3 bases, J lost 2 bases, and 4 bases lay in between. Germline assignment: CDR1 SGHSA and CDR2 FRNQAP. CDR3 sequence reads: CASSFPNTEVFF. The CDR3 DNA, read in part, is TGTGCAAGCAGCTTCCCTAACACAGAAGTCTTC.

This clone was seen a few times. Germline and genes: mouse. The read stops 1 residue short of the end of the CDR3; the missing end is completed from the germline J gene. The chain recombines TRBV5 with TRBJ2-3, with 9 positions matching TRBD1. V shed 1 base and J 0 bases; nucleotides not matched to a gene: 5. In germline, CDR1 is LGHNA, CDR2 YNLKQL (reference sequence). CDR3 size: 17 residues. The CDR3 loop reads CASSQAPGQGSAETLYF. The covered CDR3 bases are TGTGCCAGCAGCCAAGCCCCGGGACAGGGTAGTGCAGAAACGCTGTAT.

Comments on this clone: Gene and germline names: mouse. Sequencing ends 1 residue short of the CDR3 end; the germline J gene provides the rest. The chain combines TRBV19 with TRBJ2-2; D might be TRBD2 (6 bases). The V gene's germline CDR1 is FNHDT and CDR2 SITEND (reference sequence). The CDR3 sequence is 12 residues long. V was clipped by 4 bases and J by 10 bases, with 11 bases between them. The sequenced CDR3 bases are TGTGCCAGCAGTCGGGGGGTCCCGCAGCTCTAC. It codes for CASSRGVPQLY. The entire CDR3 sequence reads CASSRGVPQLYF.

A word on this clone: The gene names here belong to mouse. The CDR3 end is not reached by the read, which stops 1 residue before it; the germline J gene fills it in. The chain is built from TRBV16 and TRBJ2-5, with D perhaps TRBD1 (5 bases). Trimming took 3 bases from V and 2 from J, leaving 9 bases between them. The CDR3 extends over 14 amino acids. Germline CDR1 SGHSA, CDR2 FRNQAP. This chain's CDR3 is CASSFRAGQDTQYF. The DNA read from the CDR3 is TGTGCAAGCAGCTTCAGGGCGGGCCAAGACACCCAGTAC.

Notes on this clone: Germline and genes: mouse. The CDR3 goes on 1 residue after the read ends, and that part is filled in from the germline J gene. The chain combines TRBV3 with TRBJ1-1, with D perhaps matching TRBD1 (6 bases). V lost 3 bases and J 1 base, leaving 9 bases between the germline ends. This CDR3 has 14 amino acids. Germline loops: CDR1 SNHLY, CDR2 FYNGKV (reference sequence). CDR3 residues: CASSFPGQNTEVFF. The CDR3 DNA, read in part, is TGTGCCAGCAGCTTTCCGGGACAAAACACAGAAGTCTTC.

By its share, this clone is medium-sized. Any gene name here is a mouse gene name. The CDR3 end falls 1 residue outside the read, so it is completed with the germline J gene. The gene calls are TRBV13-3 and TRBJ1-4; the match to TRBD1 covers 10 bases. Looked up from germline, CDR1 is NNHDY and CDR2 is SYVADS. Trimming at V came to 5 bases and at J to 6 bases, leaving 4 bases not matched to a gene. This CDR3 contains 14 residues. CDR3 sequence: CASSRDRGDERLFF. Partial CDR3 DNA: TGTGCCAGCAGCCGGGACAGGGGAGACGAAAGATTATTT.